The clone carrying this TCR beta chain was seen once. Its matching antigen is unknown. The data originate from a study of blood T cells in healthy people across ages. Overall study: Capturing about one barcoded beta molecule per two T cells was achieved by template switching.

Germline CDR1 is DFQATT and CDR2 is SNEGSKA (reference sequence). Trimming at V came to 3 bases and at J to 4 bases, leaving 14 bases not matched to a gene. CDR3 length equals 16 residues. Primers used in a second PCR of about 6 to 11 cycles were a sample-barcoded 5' primer and a J-beta primer mix. Each CDR3 protein is one row after TCRdb ran MiXCR on the 5' RACE reads. The profile covers approximately 1,100,000 distinct CDR3 sequences, with more than 35% appearing a single time and approximately 17% taken by the ten largest. Study-level points and caveats: Per million T cells, the diversity of TCR beta decreased roughly linearly as age advanced.

The chain employs TRBV20-1 and TRBJ2-7; 8 bases agree with TRBD2. Sample: blood. This receptor was identified in an older woman in good health. In DNA form, the CDR3 reads TGCAGTGCTAGTTCCCCCCCGGCGAGCGGGAGTTACGAGCAGTACTTC. Its protein is CSASSPPASGSYEQYF.